The 30 T cell receptor beta chains listed next were all sequenced from one sample in a study of T cells in Graves' hyperthyroidism and ophthalmopathy. There were TCR beta CDR3 regions amplified from RNA transcripts. HTBI primers drove first-round RT-PCR of the TCR CDR3. MiXCR, run by TCRdb on the multiplex PCR reads, gives a single entry per CDR3 protein. The profile shows about 680,000 distinct CDR3 sequences, approximately 36% of them singletons. Material for sequencing was blood. The receptors originated from a middle-aged woman with Graves' hyperthyroidism.

The chain joins TRBV9 to TRBJ2-7, with no clear D. This CDR3 has 15 amino acids. Germline CDR1 and CDR2: SGDLS and YYNGEE. Trimming left V 3 bases short and J 1 base short, with 14 bases between. The CDR3 reads CASSDAPGLSYEQYF. DNA of the CDR3: TGTGCCAGCAGCGACGCACCCGGGTTATCCTACGAGCAGTACTTC.

This clonotype was seen only once. Being one base from a much bigger clone, this may be a read error. V usage is TRBV6-5 and J usage is TRBJ1-6, with 7 bases lining up with TRBD1. Germline CDR1 reads MNHEY; CDR2 reads SVGAGI. V lost 5 bases and J lost 6; bases outside the gene matches: 7. This CDR3 spans 15 amino acids. CDR3 DNA: TGTGCCAGCAGTGAGGGGGCAGGGCGTAATTCACCCCTCCACTTT. Encoded protein: CASSEGAGRNSPLHF.

The chain couples TRBV12-3 or TRBV12-4 to TRBJ1-5; the D is unclear. CDR3 length equals 14 residues. Trimming took off 3 bases at V and 3 bases at J, with 9 bases between the two ends. The CDR3 sequence: CASSFVWNNQPQHF. The CDR3 DNA is TGTGCCAGCAGTTTTGTGTGGAACAATCAGCCCCAGCATTTT.

As concerns this clonotype: This may be a read error: a much more frequent sequence differs by one nucleotide. This chain joins TRBV20-1 and TRBJ2-7, with 9 positions matching TRBD1. In germline, CDR1 is DFQATT, CDR2 SNEGSKA (reference sequence). The CDR3 consists of 13 residues. CDR3 sequence: CGAGTGSSYEQYF. CDR3 sequence (DNA): TGCGGTGCTGGGACAGGGAGCTCCTACGAGCAGTACTTC.

The gene calls are TRBV7-9 and TRBJ1-6; the match to TRBD1 covers 8 bases. The CDR3 is made up of 16 amino acids. Germline V gives CDR1 SEHNR, CDR2 FQNEAQ (reference sequence). The junction had 5 bases not matched to a gene; V was cut back by 4 bases and J by 3 bases. CDR3 amino acids: CASSSQGAGYNSPLHF. The CDR3 region has the DNA TGTGCCAGCAGCTCGCAGGGGGCAGGCTATAATTCACCCCTCCACTTT.

This clonotype has a single count. This sequence may be a read error, since a much larger clone differs from it by one base. V usage is TRBV11-2 and J usage is TRBJ1-2; 9 positions agree with TRBD1. V dropped 3 bases and J dropped 6; count of bases not matched to a gene: 5. CDR3 length: 14 amino acids. Germline V lookup: CDR1 SGHAT, CDR2 FQNNGV. As DNA, the CDR3 is TGTGCCAGCAGCTTCGGGACAGGGATGGATGGCTACACCTTC. Translated, it gives CASSFGTGMDGYTF.

This clonotype was observed once. V gene TRBV6-5 combines with J gene TRBJ2-7, with D perhaps TRBD2 (5 bases). The CDR3 runs 13 residues. From germline, CDR1 is MNHEY and CDR2 SVGAGI. The ends were cut back, 8 bases at V and 3 bases at J, with 14 bases in the middle. CDR3 region: CASLDQGSYEQYF. The CDR3 coding sequence is TGTGCCAGCCTGGATCAAGGGAGCTACGAGCAGTACTTC.

In this sample, this clonotype turned up once. It may be a read error: a sequence one base away is much more abundant. The V and J genes are TRBV19 and TRBJ1-2; D is possibly TRBD1 (5 bases). The CDR3 consists of 17 residues. Trimming shortened V by 1 base and J by 5 bases, and 20 bases separated the two germline ends. The germline V gene has CDR1 LNHDA and CDR2 SQIVND (reference sequence). CDR3 sequence: CASSIAVDGTPRYGYTF. The CDR3, as DNA: TGTGCCAGTAGTATAGCCGTGGACGGGACGCCAAGATATGGCTACACCTTC.

In its sample, this clonotype was seen many times. The J gene is TRBJ1-3, the V gene TRBV6-1; no clear D. This CDR3 spans 13 amino acids. With 4 bases removed from V and 7 bases from J, the gap between germline ends came to 11 bases. Germline V gives CDR1 MNHNS, CDR2 SASEGT. CDR3: CASSGPNGNTIYF. In nucleotides, the CDR3 is TGTGCCAGCAGTGGCCCCAATGGGAACACCATATATTTT.

The chain is built from TRBV28 and TRBJ1-4; D gene unclear. Germline loops: CDR1 MDHEN, CDR2 SYDVKM. The CDR3 is made up of 17 amino acids. Trimming shortened V by 5 bases and J by 0 bases, and 16 bases separated the two germline ends. The CDR3 nucleotides are TGTGCCAGCAGTGCAAGAGCTTACAGTGCAACTAATGAAAAACTGTTTTTT. Its translation: CASSARAYSATNEKLFF.

This clonotype was seen repeatedly, ten times or more. V and J are TRBV29-1 and TRBJ2-7; D gene ambiguous. Germline-derived CDR1 and CDR2 are SQVTM and ANQGSEA. This CDR3 spans 12 amino acids. The V end lost 0 bases, the J end lost 0 bases, and 3 bases lay between the germline ends. The CDR3 protein is CSVEEGSYEQYF. CDR3 nucleotides: TGCAGCGTTGAAGAAGGCTCCTACGAGCAGTACTTC.

The rearrangement joins TRBV28 to TRBJ1-3, with 9 bases identical to TRBD1. With 7 bases clipped from V and 2 bases from J, the junction kept 6 bases outside the gene matches. This CDR3 region has 15 residues. The germline V gene encodes CDR1 MDHEN and CDR2 SYDVKM. CDR3 region: CASNLGQGPGNTIYF. In DNA, the CDR3 is TGTGCCAGCAACCTAGGACAGGGGCCTGGAAACACCATATATTTT.

This clonotype has just a few counts. J is TRBJ2-7 and V is TRBV7-9; tentatively, D is TRBD1 (7 bases). Germline CDR1 and CDR2: SEHNR and FQNEAQ (reference sequence). The CDR3 totals 15 residues. The V end was cut by 3 bases, the J end by 1 base, with 13 bases between. The CDR3 loop reads CASSFPTGRSYEQYF. CDR3 nucleotides: TGTGCCAGCAGCTTCCCGACAGGGAGGTCCTACGAGCAGTACTTC.

J is TRBJ2-6 and V is TRBV10-3, with D possibly TRBD2 on 5 matching bases. Trimming cost V 6 bases and J 4 bases, with 7 bases left between them. This CDR3 contains 13 residues. Germline V CDR1 and CDR2: ENHRY, SYGVKD. The CDR3 DNA follows: TGTGCCATCAGAGCGGAAGGGGCCAACGTCCTGACTTTC. It yields the protein CAIRAEGANVLTF.

There are many counts of this clonotype. The rearrangement links TRBV14 to TRBJ1-1, with no clear D. Per the germline V gene, CDR1 is SGHDN and CDR2 is FVKESK. CDR3 length: 14 amino acids. V was pared by 2 bases and J by 4 bases, with 11 bases between. The CDR3 DNA sequence: TGTGCCAGCAGCCAAAGGGAAAGTCGCACTGAAGCTTTCTTT. This encodes CASSQRESRTEAFF. Full variable domain (remainder filled in from reference TRBV14 and TRBJ1-1): EAGVTQFPSHSVIEKGQTVTLRCDPISGHDNLYWYRRVMGKEIKFLLHFVKESKQDESGMPNNRFLAERTGGTYSTLKVQPAELEDSGVYFCASSQRESRTEAFFGQGTRLTVV.

V and J are TRBV10-3 and TRBJ1-5; weak D call: TRBD1 (6 bases). Between the trimmed V and J ends, which lost 3 bases and 9 bases, there was a span of 9 bases. This CDR3 comprises 12 residues. Germline V gene sequence: CDR1 ENHRY, CDR2 SYGVKD. The CDR3 region has the DNA TGTGCCATCAGTGAAGGGGGGGGGCCCCAGCATTTT. It encodes CAISEGGGPQHF.

Worth noting for this clonotype: Given a much more abundant clone one base away, this may be a read error. The V and J genes are TRBV7-9 and TRBJ1-5; 7 nucleotides line up with TRBD1. There are 14 residues in the CDR3. In germline, CDR1 is SEHNR, CDR2 FQNEAQ (reference sequence). The trim removed 7 bases at V and 4 bases at J, leaving 7 bases unmatched. As DNA, the CDR3 is TGTGCCAGCAACCCCCAGGGGGTAAATCAGCCCCAGCATTTT. It encodes CASNPQGVNQPQHF.

The rearrangement uses TRBV7-9 and TRBJ1-1, with no clear D. In germline, CDR1 is SEHNR, CDR2 FQNEAQ (reference sequence). The CDR3 has 11 amino acids. Trimming took off 8 bases at V and 7 bases at J, with 11 bases between the two ends. The CDR3, as DNA: TGTGCCAGCTTCCCTGATATTGAAGCTTTCTTT. Translated, it gives CASFPDIEAFF.

This clonotype came up a few times. The chain has TRBV4-3 and TRBJ1-1; D perhaps matches TRBD1 (5 bases). Per germline, CDR1 LGHNA and CDR2 YSLEER. Trimming shortened V by 1 base and J by 10 bases, and 16 bases separated the two germline ends. The CDR3 spans 14 residues. The DNA of the CDR3 is TGCGCCAGCAGCCAAGCACCCCAGCTGACAGCAGCTTTCTTT. Its translation is CASSQAPQLTAAFF.

At least ten counts were recorded for this clonotype. The chain recombines TRBV11-2 with TRBJ2-7; D gene uncertain. V lost 0 bases and J lost 4, with 7 bases in between. Germline V lookup: CDR1 SGHAT, CDR2 FQNNGV. The length of the CDR3 is 13 residues. The CDR3 protein is CASSLEERYEQYF. The DNA of the CDR3 is TGTGCCAGCAGCTTAGAAGAGAGGTACGAGCAGTACTTC.

The gene calls are TRBV12-3 or TRBV12-4 and TRBJ1-1, with no clear D. This CDR3 is built from 13 residues. V dropped 0 bases and J dropped 8 bases, with 10 bases sitting between them. The CDR3 region has the DNA TGTGCCAGCAGTTTAGCCGTTACAGCGGAAGCTTTCTTT. This codes for CASSLAVTAEAFF.

The rearrangement links TRBV4-3 to TRBJ1-2; D gene ambiguous. Between the trimmed V and J ends, which lost 4 bases and 3 bases, there was a span of 15 bases. Germline CDR1 LGHNA, CDR2 YSLEER. CDR3 length: 15 amino acids. DNA for the CDR3: TGCGCCAGCAGCCCAAGGACGGTAATAGACTATGGCTACACCTTC. Translating it yields CASSPRTVIDYGYTF.

This clonotype has a handful of counts. The genes are TRBV27 and TRBJ2-5, with D perhaps matching TRBD1 or TRBD2 (5 bases each). This CDR3 is built from 15 residues. The V end lost 2 bases, the J end lost 0 bases, and 10 bases lay between the germline ends. CDR1 and CDR2 (germline): MNHEY, SMNVEV (reference sequence). The CDR3 sequence is CASSLGGVYQETQYF. The CDR3 coding sequence is TGTGCCAGCAGTTTAGGGGGTGTGTACCAAGAGACCCAGTACTTC.

Only a few counts were recorded for this clonotype. This chain connects TRBV6-2 or TRBV6-3 to TRBJ2-7; D not certain. Per germline, CDR1 MNHEY and CDR2 SVGEGT. V was clipped by 0 bases and J by 8 bases, with 8 bases between them. This CDR3 spans 12 amino acids. The CDR3 DNA reads as TGTGCCAGCAGTTACTCGATGGGTCAGCAGTACTTC. It encodes CASSYSMGQQYF.

This clonotype was seen a few times. This sequence joins TRBV20-1 and TRBJ2-2, with D perhaps TRBD1 (8 bases). The CDR3 covers 12 residues. Between the trimmed V and J ends, which lost 7 bases and 6 bases, there was a span of 12 bases. In germline, CDR1 is DFQATT, CDR2 SNEGSKA (reference sequence). The CDR3 DNA sequence: TGCAGTGTCACAGGGGGGGCCGGGGAGCTGTTTTTT. This translates into CSVTGGAGELFF.

This clonotype came up many times. The V gene is TRBV2, the J gene TRBJ2-7; 9 bases fit TRBD1. CDR1 is SNHLY, CDR2 FYNNEI, per germline. This CDR3 is 13 amino acids long. J lost 6 bases, V lost 5 bases, and 5 bases had no gene match. The CDR3, as DNA: TGTGCCAGCAGTCGGGACAGGGTATCCGAGCAGTACTTC. Encoded protein: CASSRDRVSEQYF.

A word on this clonotype: A much bigger clone sits one base away, suggesting this may be a read error. The chain links TRBV7-6 to TRBJ1-2; D ambiguous. Germline CDR1 reads SGHVS; CDR2 reads FNYEAQ. V was shortened by 3 bases and J by 4 bases, with 12 bases between the two germline ends. The CDR3 sequence is 14 residues long. This CDR3 reads CASSFGPEFYGYTF. CDR3 nucleotide sequence: TGTGCCAGCAGCTTCGGACCAGAATTCTATGGCTACACCTTC.

This clonotype has ten or more counts. The chain employs TRBV9 and TRBJ1-5; D gene uncertain. Germline loops: CDR1 SGDLS, CDR2 YYNGEE. V was clipped by 0 bases and J by 0 bases, with 4 bases between them. The CDR3 sequence is 14 residues long. The CDR3 region is CASSVEGSNQPQHF. The CDR3, as DNA: TGTGCCAGCAGCGTAGAGGGTAGCAATCAGCCCCAGCATTTT.

V is TRBV6-5 and J is TRBJ1-5; tentative D call: TRBD1 (6 bases). CDR1 MNHEY and CDR2 SVGAGI come from the germline V gene. Trimming removed 6 bases from V and 2 bases from J, with 17 bases in between. The CDR3 runs 16 residues. The CDR3 region has the DNA TGTGCCAGCAGCAAGCTTTCAGGGGCTGGCAATCAGCCCCAGCATTTT. Protein product: CASSKLSGAGNQPQHF.

This clonotype was seen repeatedly, ten times or more. V and J are TRBV19 and TRBJ2-5; either TRBD1 or TRBD2 may supply D (5 bases each). CDR3 length: 15 residues. Germline CDR1 reads LNHDA; CDR2 reads SQIVND (reference sequence). Trimming removed 6 bases from V and 2 bases from J, with 16 bases in between. The CDR3 region has the DNA TGTGCCAGTAGGGGTCTCCGGGACCAGCAAGAGACCCAGTACTTC. Amino acid sequence: CASRGLRDQQETQYF.